This TCR beta chain was captured by sequencing in a study of cytomegalovirus exposure and HLA in healthy donors. Whole-study findings and limits: Further analysis was carried out later, and it showed several of the most significant clusters appearing linked to common viral pathogens. In vitro experiments confirmed that three CMV-associated chains were specific for CMV antigens. Sequencing depth roughly uniform across donors was assumed in presence/absence analyses.

Trimming took 4 bases from V and 0 from J, leaving 3 bases between them. Germline assignment: CDR1 LNHDA and CDR2 SQIVND (reference sequence). The CDR3 is 12 residues long. Turning to this clone: Its specificity is not known.

Primers included in the PCR were 60 Vbeta and 13 Jbeta primers. Sequenced by immunoSEQ multiplex PCR; TCRdb stores in-frame clones only, minus some. This table holds about 160,000 clones, around 83% found once. V gene TRBV19 combines with J gene TRBJ1-1; D not resolved. What was sequenced was PBMCs. The sequence was collected from a man in his forties or fifties in good health and CMV-seropositive. Written as DNA, the CDR3 is TGTGCCAGTAGTAATATGAACACTGAAGCTTTCTTT. Translating gives CASSNMNTEAFF.